Included here is one T cell receptor (beta chain) sequence, with context. The data were taken from a study of shared clonotypes between healthy human individuals. At deep level, the assay was performed. Original methodology: ImmunoSEQ supplied junction-only sequences lacking quality scores, so filtering was different. Generated by immunoSEQ multiplex PCR, the TCRdb table keeps only in-frame clones and is missing some. V, J and clone size derive from that table, while D and trimming were established from the DNA sequence. The repertoire has nearly 750,000 clones, around 70% of them found once; the top ten carry over 1.5%. V dropped 8 bases and J dropped 5; count of bases not matched to a gene: 9. This CDR3 has 14 residues. CDR1 is MNHNS, CDR2 SASEGT, per germline.

The sample consisted of memory CD4+ T cells sorted from blood. Sample subset: CD45RA-negative fraction. The TCR sequence derives from a woman in her 30s in good health. The chain combines TRBV6-1 with TRBJ1-2; 9 bases map to TRBD1. The CDR3 DNA is TGTGCCAGCGGACACAGGGGGCAGGGGTATGGCTACACCTTC. Amino acid sequence: CASGHRGQGYGYTF.